This TCR beta chain was captured in a study of neoadjuvant nivolumab and ipilimumab in lung cancer. Findings and limits, study-wide: From pretherapy to surgery, tumor richness and clonality rose with dual therapy.

Some clones are missing from TCRdb's copy, which holds only in-frame ones; the method was immunoSEQ multiplex PCR. The sample contains 7,500 or so clones, around 76% of which appear only once. In this sample, this clone turned up a few times. Its antigen is currently unknown. Per the germline V gene, CDR1 is LNHNV and CDR2 is YYDKDF (reference sequence). The CDR3 contains 16 residues. V shed 3 bases and J 6 bases; nucleotides not matched to a gene: 13. The origin of this receptor is an adult with non-small cell lung cancer. The sequencing used tumor tissue, collected after neoadjuvant nivolumab, alone or with ipilimumab, at or shortly before surgery. V is TRBV15 and J is TRBJ2-7, with TRBD1 identical over 8 bases. CDR3 amino acids: CATSRGGQGKGGEQYF. The CDR3 DNA reads TGTGCCACCAGCAGGGGCGGACAGGGTAAAGGCGGCGAGCAGTACTTC.